This is a list of T cell receptor beta chains from one sample in a study of T cell responses to AZD1222 COVID-19 vaccine. Assay: immunoSEQ multiplex PCR; the TCRdb copy retains only in-frame clones and omits some. The sample has 150,000 to 200,000 clones; 85% to 90% are singletons. The material sequenced was peripheral blood, taken on day 0 of MenACWY control vaccination. Every receptor here comes from an adult in good health. Both conserved end residues are part of each CDR3. A D gene is named only where the DNA matches it firmly. Some rows have no size entry. The others give once, few or many, or a class for an expanded clone.

j_call | clone_size | v_call | d_call | cdr3_aa | cdr3_nt
TRBJ2-5 | . | TRBV6-1 | . | CASSEFWGRAQETQYF | TGTGCCAGCAGTGAATTCTGGGGAAGAGCCCAAGAGACCCAGTACTTC
TRBJ2-2 | . | TRBV4-2 | . | CASSQPRDRTGELFF | TGTGCCAGCAGCCAACCTAGGGATCGCACCGGGGAGCTGTTTTTT
TRBJ1-2 | . | TRBV6-5 | . | CASSPWSGIYGYTF | TGTGCCAGCAGTCCCTGGAGTGGAATCTATGGCTACACCTTC
TRBJ1-5 | . | TRBV7-2 | . | CASSSYGGNQPQHF | TGTGCCAGCAGTTCCTATGGGGGCAATCAGCCCCAGCATTTT
TRBJ1-3 | few | TRBV2 | TRBD1 | CASSRGLIGNTIYF | TGTGCCAGCAGCAGGGGGCTGATAGGAAACACCATATATTTT
TRBJ2-7 | once | TRBV5-1 | TRBD1 | CASSGDRAVHEQYF | TGCGCCAGCAGCGGGGACAGGGCGGTACACGAGCAGTACTTC
TRBJ2-3 | once | TRBV28 | TRBD2 | CASSLEGREGDTQYF | TGTGCCAGCAGTTTAGAGGGGAGGGAGGGAGATACGCAGTATTTT
TRBJ1-1 | . | TRBV28 | . | CASSLGSTGSEAFF | TGTGCCAGCAGTTTAGGATCGACCGGTTCTGAAGCTTTCTTT
TRBJ2-7 | . | TRBV19 | TRBD1 | CASSIPGQGPYEQYF | TGTGCCAGTAGTATTCCGGGACAGGGGCCTTACGAGCAGTACTTC
TRBJ2-1 | once | TRBV7-3 | TRBD1 | CASSLGQLYNEQFF | TGTGCCAGCAGCCTGGGACAGCTCTACAATGAGCAGTTCTTC
TRBJ2-2 | . | TRBV3-1/TRBV3-2 | TRBD2 | CASSLGLAGTNTGELFF | TGTGCCAGCAGCCTGGGACTAGCGGGGACGAACACCGGGGAGCTGTTTTTT
TRBJ2-1 | . | TRBV9 | TRBD2 | CASSAPSGVGYNEQFF | TGTGCCAGCAGCGCCCCTAGCGGGGTAGGATACAATGAGCAGTTCTTC
TRBJ2-3 | . | TRBV7-9 | TRBD2 | CASSLTGLVIVTDTQYF | TGTGCCAGCAGCCTCACGGGACTAGTAATTGTTACAGATACGCAGTATTTT
TRBJ1-5 | . | TRBV10-3 | . | CAISGGGNQPQHF | TGTGCCATCAGTGGGGGGGGCAATCAGCCCCAGCATTTT
TRBJ1-5 | . | TRBV7-9 | TRBD1 | CASSLGGQGISQPQHF | TGTGCCAGCAGCTTAGGAGGACAGGGGATTTCACAGCCCCAGCATTTT
TRBJ2-5 | . | TRBV3-1/TRBV3-2 | . | CASRGKEAQETQYF | TGTGCCAGCAGGGGGAAGGAGGCGCAGGAGACCCAGTACTTC